Given below is one T cell receptor (beta chain) in context. The data derive from a study of OX40 agonist ivuxolimab in advanced cancers. Across the study: Patients were treated with intravenous ivuxolimab, dosed at 0.01 to 10 mg/kg and infused every 2 weeks. Three patients showed partial responses: one hepatocellular carcinoma and two cutaneous melanoma cases.

TCRdb's copy holds only in-frame clones and misses some; the assay was immunoSEQ multiplex PCR. This table has tens of thousands of clones, roughly 90% appearing once. The V gene's germline CDR1 is MNHNS and CDR2 SASEGT. V lost 8 bases and J lost 6, with 23 bases in between. CDR3 length equals 15 residues. This receptor was identified in an adult with an advanced solid tumor such as melanoma, head and neck, liver or kidney cancer. The starting material was CD4+ or CD8+ T cells sorted from blood, obtained in a trial of the OX40 agonist ivuxolimab. The chain employs TRBV6-1 and TRBJ2-7; no clear D. This chain's CDR3 is CASSILEASGLEQYF. The CDR3 DNA is TGTGCCAGCTCCATTCTTGAAGCGTCTGGGCTCGAGCAGTACTTC.